The 21 T cell receptor beta chains reported below all come from one sample, sequenced in a study of T-cell memory formation after mild COVID-19. One entry per CDR3 protein, called by TCRdb with MiXCR from the 5' RACE reads. The table has about 560,000 distinct CDR3 sequences, over 15% seen once. Sample: PBMCs or a T cell subset sorted from them (not recorded which). These receptors were obtained from an adult woman who had mild COVID-19 (a few samples of this study predate the infection). Cell type and time point are not known.

The chain recombines TRBV19 with TRBJ2-5; the match to TRBD2 covers 7 bases. V trimming: 1 base; J trimming: 0 bases; junction bases outside the gene matches: 5. The CDR3 spans 16 residues. Germline CDR1 reads LNHDA; CDR2 reads SQIVND (reference sequence). The CDR3 nucleotides read TGTGCCAGTAGTATAGGGTTAGCGGGCGACCAAGAGACCCAGTACTTC. This codes for CASSIGLAGDQETQYF.

The genes are TRBV20-1 and TRBJ1-1, with D perhaps matching TRBD1 (5 bases). The CDR3 is made up of 16 amino acids. V was trimmed by 5 bases and J by 6 bases, leaving 25 bases between them. CDR1 DFQATT and CDR2 SNEGSKA come from the germline V gene (reference sequence). The chain's CDR3 is CSAGQLPRDPNPEAFF. CDR3 bases: TGCAGTGCTGGACAACTACCCCGGGACCCCAACCCTGAAGCTTTCTTT.

V gene TRBV3-1 combines with J gene TRBJ2-5; perhaps TRBD2 as D (5 bases). This CDR3 spans 17 amino acids. Germline V gene sequence: CDR1 LGHDT, CDR2 YNNKEL (reference sequence). V was shortened by 3 bases and J by 1 base, with 18 bases between the two germline ends. The CDR3 spells CASSQNGRSGFQETQYF. The CDR3 nucleotides are TGTGCCAGCAGCCAGAACGGAAGATCGGGGTTCCAAGAGACCCAGTACTTC.

This clonotype was seen just once. The chain employs TRBV12-5 and TRBJ1-1; a weak D match, TRBD1 (6 bases). Trimming pared 5 bases from V and 1 base from J, leaving 8 bases between. The CDR3 loop spans 13 amino acids. From germline, CDR1 is LGHNT and CDR2 FRNRAP. The CDR3 region has the DNA TGTGCTAGTGGTAAGGACAGGAACACTGAAGCTTTCTTT. Amino acids: CASGKDRNTEAFF.

This clonotype was observed at least ten times. CDR3 nucleotide sequence: TGTGCCAGCAGGAGGGCGGGGGTATCCTACAATGAGCAGTTCTTC. Its translation: CASRRAGVSYNEQFF. The chain recombines TRBV6-1 with TRBJ2-1; 7 bases align to TRBD2. V lost 6 bases and J lost 1; bases outside the gene matches: 6. In germline, CDR1 is MNHNS, CDR2 SASEGT. This CDR3 contains 15 residues.

This clonotype was counted only a few times. V usage is TRBV7-2 and J usage is TRBJ2-1; D might be TRBD2 (6 bases). V was pared by 2 bases and J by 5 bases, with 13 bases between. The CDR3 sequence is 15 residues long. CDR1 is SGHTA, CDR2 FQGNSA, per germline. DNA for the CDR3: TGTGCCAGCAGCTTATGGGGGAGGAGTAACAATGAGCAGTTCTTC. It yields the protein CASSLWGRSNNEQFF.

The chain recombines TRBV12-5 with TRBJ2-3; maybe TRBD2 (6 bases). This CDR3 spans 14 amino acids. CDR1 is LGHNT and CDR2 is FRNRAP in the germline V gene. Trimming took off 9 bases at V and 5 bases at J, with 18 bases between the two ends. The CDR3 loop is CASALSGGIDTQYF. The CDR3 DNA follows: TGTGCTAGCGCCCTTAGCGGTGGCATAGATACGCAGTATTTT.

This chain links TRBV20-1 with TRBJ2-7; 8 bases are a match to TRBD2. V lost 6 bases to trimming and J lost 0 bases; unmatched junction nucleotides: 7. Germline CDR1 and CDR2: DFQATT and SNEGSKA (reference sequence). The length of the CDR3 is 14 residues. The DNA of the CDR3 is TGCAGTGCCGGGCCGGGGGGGACCTCCTACGAGCAGTACTTC. This translates into CSAGPGGTSYEQYF.

This clonotype was recorded many times. The chain carries TRBV7-2 and TRBJ1-1, with D uncertain. The CDR3 covers 13 residues. V was pared by 4 bases and J by 1 base, with 7 bases between. Germline V gene data show CDR1 as SGHTA and CDR2 as FQGNSA. This CDR3 reads CASSSSGNTEAFF. The CDR3 DNA reads TGTGCCAGCAGCTCCTCAGGGAACACTGAAGCTTTCTTT. The full variable domain, with the rest looked up from reference TRBV7-2 and TRBJ1-1, is GAGVSQSPSNKVTEKGKDVELRCDPISGHTALYWYRQSLGQGLEFLIYFQGNSAPDKSGLPSDRFSAERTGGSVSTLTIQRTQQEDSAVYLCASSSSGNTEAFFGQGTRLTVV.

J is TRBJ2-1 and V is TRBV24-1, with 12 nucleotides matching TRBD2. Looked up from germline, CDR1 is KGHDR and CDR2 is SFDVKD. V trimming: 3 bases; J trimming: 8 bases; junction bases outside the gene matches: 7. This CDR3 comprises 16 residues. CDR3 coding DNA: TGTGCCACCAGTGATCTGACTAGCGGGAGTGACGATGAGCAGTTCTTC. Protein sequence: CATSDLTSGSDDEQFF.

The sample holds a few counts of this clonotype. V is TRBV9 and J is TRBJ2-1; TRBD2 aligns across 10 bases. Looked up from germline, CDR1 is SGDLS and CDR2 is YYNGEE. The CDR3 consists of 15 residues. Trimming at V came to 3 bases and at J to 8 bases, leaving 8 bases not matched to a gene. The chain's CDR3 is CASSDQREGPDEQFF. CDR3 sequence (DNA): TGTGCCAGCAGCGACCAGCGGGAGGGCCCCGATGAGCAGTTCTTC.

This clonotype was detected only a few times. This sequence joins TRBV10-3 and TRBJ2-2; D is unclear. This CDR3 region has 14 residues. V was clipped by 6 bases and J by 0 bases, with 8 bases between them. CDR1 and CDR2 from the germline V gene are ENHRY and SYGVKD. CDR3 in DNA: TGTGCCATCAGACCCGATCCGAACACCGGGGAGCTGTTTTTT. Its protein product is CAIRPDPNTGELFF.

The CDR3 DNA reads as TGTGCCAGCAGCTTGTGGCCCCCAGGTACCAACGTCCTGACTTTC. It is translated as CASSLWPPGTNVLTF. This chain links TRBV11-2 with TRBJ2-6; D not resolved. V was clipped by 3 bases and J by 8 bases, with 14 bases between them. Germline V gives CDR1 SGHAT, CDR2 FQNNGV. CDR3 length: 15 amino acids. Based on the CDR3 plus reference TRBV11-2 and TRBJ2-6, the full variable domain is EAGVAQSPRYKIIEKRQSVAFWCNPISGHATLYWYQQILGQGPKLLIQFQNNGVVDDSQLPKDRFSAERLKGVDSTLKIQPAKLEDSAVYLCASSLWPPGTNVLTFGAGSRLTVL.

The CDR3 spells CASSTRGPSGTQYF. CDR3 sequence (DNA): TGTGCCAGCAGTACCAGGGGACCCTCGGGTACGCAGTATTTT. J is TRBJ2-3 and V is TRBV6-5, with D possibly being TRBD1 (6 bases). The CDR3 sequence is 14 residues long. Per the germline V gene, CDR1 is MNHEY and CDR2 is SVGAGI. The V end lost 5 bases, the J end lost 8 bases, and 17 bases lay between the germline ends.

J is TRBJ2-3 and V is TRBV5-4; D perhaps matches TRBD2 (6 bases). Trimming cost V 6 bases and J 4 bases, with 18 bases left between them. CDR1 is SGHNT, CDR2 YYREEE, per germline (reference sequence). The CDR3 totals 15 residues. The CDR3 spells CASTREGLPSDTQYF. CDR3 DNA sequence: TGTGCCAGCACCCGTGAGGGACTCCCCTCAGATACGCAGTATTTT.

The chain couples TRBV7-9 to TRBJ2-4, with 7 bases identical to TRBD1. Germline V gives CDR1 SEHNR, CDR2 FQNEAQ (reference sequence). The V gene end was trimmed by 2 bases and the J gene end by 8 bases; junction bases not matched to a gene: 18. This CDR3 contains 18 residues. CDR3 in DNA: TGTGCCAGCAGCTTAACCCGGCTAGATAAGGGGGCTAAGGACATTCAGTACTTC. It encodes CASSLTRLDKGAKDIQYF.

The chain links TRBV29-1 to TRBJ2-7, with D possibly called TRBD1 or TRBD2 (5 bases each). The V end was cut by 4 bases, the J end by 2 bases, with 12 bases between. The CDR3 is made up of 13 amino acids. The germline V gene has CDR1 SQVTM and CDR2 ANQGSEA. CDR3 amino acids: CSVVPGATYEQYF. The CDR3 region has the DNA TGCAGCGTTGTTCCCGGGGCCACCTACGAGCAGTACTTC.

V usage is TRBV6-1 and J usage is TRBJ2-7; 9 positions match TRBD1. Unmatched junction bases numbered 5, after V lost 7 bases and J lost 4 bases. The CDR3 loop spans 13 amino acids. Germline CDR1 is MNHNS and CDR2 is SASEGT. The chain's CDR3 is CASTDRGGYEQYF. CDR3 nucleotide sequence: TGTGCCAGCACGGACAGGGGAGGTTACGAGCAGTACTTC.

This clonotype has a handful of counts. The genes are TRBV7-6 and TRBJ2-1; D is perhaps TRBD1 (6 bases). CDR3 length equals 15 residues. CDR1 and CDR2 (germline): SGHVS, FNYEAQ. The V gene lost 3 bases and the J gene lost 4 bases, with 13 bases spanning the gap. CDR3 sequence: CASSFKDSGYNEQFF. For the CDR3, the DNA is TGTGCCAGCAGCTTCAAGGACAGCGGTTACAATGAGCAGTTCTTC.

Many counts were recorded for this clonotype. The rearrangement uses TRBV7-2 and TRBJ2-3; D is unresolved. Germline CDR1 SGHTA, CDR2 FQGNSA. This CDR3 has 14 residues. The ends were cut back, 6 bases at V and 1 base at J, with 11 bases in the middle. CDR3 amino acids: CASSSYLRTDTQYF. The CDR3 DNA sequence: TGTGCCAGCAGTTCGTACCTCCGCACAGATACGCAGTATTTT.

This sequence joins TRBV4-3 and TRBJ2-1, with unresolved D. Germline CDR1 and CDR2: LGHNA and YSLEER. Trimming left V 3 bases short and J 7 bases short, with 13 bases between. This CDR3 is built from 14 residues. The CDR3 bases are TGCGCCAGCAGCCAGGATCAGCTTAGGAATGAGCAGTTCTTC. It yields the protein CASSQDQLRNEQFF.